This TCR beta chain was identified during a study of cytomegalovirus exposure and HLA in healthy donors. Study-wide points: A later analysis found TCR association rates differed by HLA locus, highest for DRB1 and lowest for HLA-C. HLA alleles were associated with roughly 17,000 TCR beta sequences in a later analysis at 0.05 false discovery rate. Most TCR sequences proved rare, with some public TCRs found in many donors.

The germline gives CDR1 SGDLS, CDR2 YYNGEE. With V trimmed by 4 bases and J by 5 bases, 7 bases remained unmatched. The CDR3 contains 14 residues. With 60 Vbeta and 13 Jbeta primers, the PCR was carried out. This table comes from immunoSEQ multiplex PCR, and its TCRdb copy is limited to in-frame clones, with some not included. The sample yields 150,000 to 200,000 clones, roughly 80% seen once. This clone has more than one count but fewer than ten. Its antigen is undetermined. This clonotype originated in a man over 45 in good health and CMV-seropositive. Sequencing input: PBMCs. The J gene is TRBJ2-5, the V gene TRBV9; TRBD2 matches at 8 bases. CDR3 loop: CASSSLAAGETQYF. The CDR3 DNA reads as TGTGCCAGCAGCTCACTAGCGGCGGGGGAGACCCAGTACTTC.